This TCR beta chain was retrieved from a study of blood T cell repertoires in COVID-19. Study-wide background: COVID-19 samples collected from the United States, Italy and Spain covered acute and convalescent phases. Nucleic acid was either cDNA or gDNA, and it came from T cells, B-cell-depleted T cells, or PBMCs.

This clone was found a few times. The CDR3 is 15 residues long. Germline V gives CDR1 SEHNR, CDR2 FQNEAQ (reference sequence). Trimming took 1 base from V and 7 from J, leaving 13 bases between them. The assay was immunoSEQ multiplex PCR, and TCRdb's table has in-frame clones only and misses some. The sample carries under 150,000 clones, 88% recorded once. The sequenced sample consisted of peripheral blood. The sequence was obtained from a human donor in a cohort sampled during active COVID-19. This chain joins TRBV7-9 and TRBJ1-4; the D gene is possibly TRBD1 (5 bases). Written as DNA, the CDR3 is TGTGCCAGCAGCTTAGGTGGGGGGAACGGTGAAAAACTGTTTTTT. The encoded protein is CASSLGGGNGEKLFF.